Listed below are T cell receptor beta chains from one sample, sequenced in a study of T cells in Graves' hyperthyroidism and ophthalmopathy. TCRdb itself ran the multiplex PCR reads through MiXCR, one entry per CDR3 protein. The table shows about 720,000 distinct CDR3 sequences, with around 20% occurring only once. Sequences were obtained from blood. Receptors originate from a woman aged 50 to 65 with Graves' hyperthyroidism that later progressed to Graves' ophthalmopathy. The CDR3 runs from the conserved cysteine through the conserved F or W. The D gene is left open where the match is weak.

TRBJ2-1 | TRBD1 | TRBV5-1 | CASSLYRTGRNEQFF
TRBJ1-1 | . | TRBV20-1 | CSAFPSLANTEAFF
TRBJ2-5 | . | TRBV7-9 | CASSSVRDGGKETQYF
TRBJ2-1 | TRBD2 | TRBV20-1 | CSARGRLAGIGEQFF
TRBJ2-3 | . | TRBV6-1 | CASSTGRLRDTQYF
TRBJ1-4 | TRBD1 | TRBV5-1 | CASSSGTDTEKLFF
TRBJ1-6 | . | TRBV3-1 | CASSQDRGDHYNSPLHF
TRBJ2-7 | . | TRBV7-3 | CASSLAGQAYEQYF
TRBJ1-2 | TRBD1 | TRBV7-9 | CASSFGFGQGARGYTF
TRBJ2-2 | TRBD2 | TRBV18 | CASSPRLAVGEELFF
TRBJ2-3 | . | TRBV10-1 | CASRESGRDTQYF
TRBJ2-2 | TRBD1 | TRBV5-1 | CASSPDSTGGEVGELFF
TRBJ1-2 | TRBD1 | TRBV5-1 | CASSQLPGQGQGYTF
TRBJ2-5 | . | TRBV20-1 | CSARVGGAAQYF
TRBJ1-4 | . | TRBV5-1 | CASSWGRNNEKLFF
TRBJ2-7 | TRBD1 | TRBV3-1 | CASSQGQGIGSEQYF
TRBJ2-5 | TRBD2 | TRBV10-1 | CASSERGQQETQYF
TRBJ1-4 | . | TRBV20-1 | CSARSQRVATNEKLFF
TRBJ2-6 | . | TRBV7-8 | CASSFGGGPSGANVLTF
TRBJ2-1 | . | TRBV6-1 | CASSNRGAEEQFF
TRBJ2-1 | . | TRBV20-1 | CSARSPDYNEQFF
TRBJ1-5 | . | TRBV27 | CASSLLTGLGNQPQHF
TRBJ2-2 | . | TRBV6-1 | CASSEGGTNTGELFF
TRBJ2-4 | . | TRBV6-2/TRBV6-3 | CASGSNKNIQYF
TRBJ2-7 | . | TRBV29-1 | CSVLRTYEQYF
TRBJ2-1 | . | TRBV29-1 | CSVEELGRESPNEQFF
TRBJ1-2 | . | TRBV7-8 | CASSPTTENYGYTF
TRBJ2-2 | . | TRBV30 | CAWSVANTGELFF
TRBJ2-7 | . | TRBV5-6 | CASSSEGSFSYEQYF
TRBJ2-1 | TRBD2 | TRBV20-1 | CSAIASGGPNFYNEQFF
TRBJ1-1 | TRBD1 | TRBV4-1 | CASSRQGGNTEAFF
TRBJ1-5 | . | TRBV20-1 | CSAPMNRQFPQPQHF
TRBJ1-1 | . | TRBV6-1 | CASSMGSLRSSEAFF
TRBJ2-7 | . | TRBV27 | CASSRSNYAYEQYF
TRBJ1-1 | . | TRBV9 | CASSVTAENTEAFF
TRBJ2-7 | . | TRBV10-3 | CAISETVSYEQYF
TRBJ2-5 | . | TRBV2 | CASSAWPGGETQYF
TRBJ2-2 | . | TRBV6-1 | CASRPGLSEGTGELFF
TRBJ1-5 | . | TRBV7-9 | CASSLASFDSRNQPQHF
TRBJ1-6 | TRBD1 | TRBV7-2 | CASSSRDRGGNSPLHF
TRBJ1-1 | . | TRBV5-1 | CASSSQVNTEAFF
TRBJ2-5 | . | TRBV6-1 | CASSQKDRAPDGTQYF
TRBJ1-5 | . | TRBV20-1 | CSATPRLEQPQHF
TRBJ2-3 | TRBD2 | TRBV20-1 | CSAQSASGGPDYTQYF
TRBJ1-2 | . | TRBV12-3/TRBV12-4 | CASSNLTPGGYTF
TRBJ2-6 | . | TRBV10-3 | CAISESTGGRPSGANVLTF